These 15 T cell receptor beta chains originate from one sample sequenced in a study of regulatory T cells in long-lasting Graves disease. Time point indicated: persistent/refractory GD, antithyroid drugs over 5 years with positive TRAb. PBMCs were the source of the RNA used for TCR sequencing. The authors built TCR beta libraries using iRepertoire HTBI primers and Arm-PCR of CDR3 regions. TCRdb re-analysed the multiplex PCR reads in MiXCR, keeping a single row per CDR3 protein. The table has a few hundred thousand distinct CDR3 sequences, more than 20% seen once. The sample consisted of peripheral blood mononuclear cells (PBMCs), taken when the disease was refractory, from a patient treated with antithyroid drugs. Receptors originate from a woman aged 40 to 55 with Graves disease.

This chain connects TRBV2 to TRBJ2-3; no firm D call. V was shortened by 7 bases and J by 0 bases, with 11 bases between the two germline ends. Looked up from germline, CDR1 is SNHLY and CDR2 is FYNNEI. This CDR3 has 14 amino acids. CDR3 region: CASKGSVSTDTQYF. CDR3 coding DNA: TGTGCCAGCAAGGGCAGCGTTAGCACAGATACGCAGTATTTT.

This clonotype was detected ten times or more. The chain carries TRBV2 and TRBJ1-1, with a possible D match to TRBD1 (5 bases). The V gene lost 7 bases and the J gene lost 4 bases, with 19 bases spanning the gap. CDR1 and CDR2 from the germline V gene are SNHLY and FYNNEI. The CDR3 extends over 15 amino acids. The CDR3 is CASTRYTFGGTEAFF. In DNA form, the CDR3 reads TGTGCCAGCACGCGTTACACCTTTGGGGGCACTGAAGCTTTCTTT.

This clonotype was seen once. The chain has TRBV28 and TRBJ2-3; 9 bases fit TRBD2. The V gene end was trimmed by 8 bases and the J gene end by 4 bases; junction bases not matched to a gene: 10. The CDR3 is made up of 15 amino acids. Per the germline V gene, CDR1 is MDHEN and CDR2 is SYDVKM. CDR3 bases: TGTGCCAGCGAGGTTAGCGGGAGAAGCGCAGATACGCAGTATTTT. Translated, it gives CASEVSGRSADTQYF.

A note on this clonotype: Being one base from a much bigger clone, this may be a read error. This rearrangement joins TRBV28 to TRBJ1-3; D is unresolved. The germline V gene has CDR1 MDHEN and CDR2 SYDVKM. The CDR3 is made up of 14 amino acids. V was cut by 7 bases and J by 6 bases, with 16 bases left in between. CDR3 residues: CASTPVGELNTIYF. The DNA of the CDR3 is TGTGCCAGCACGCCTGTTGGGGAGCTAAACACCATATATTTT.

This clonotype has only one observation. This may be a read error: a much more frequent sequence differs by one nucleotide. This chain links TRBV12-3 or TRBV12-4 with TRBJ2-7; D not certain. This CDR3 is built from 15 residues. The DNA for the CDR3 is TGTGCCAGCAGTCTAGAATCTTTACTTACCTACGGGCAGTACTTC. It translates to CASSLESLLTYGQYF.

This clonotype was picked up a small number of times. The CDR3 region is CASSLRRDSTYEQYF. CDR3 nucleotides: TGTGCCAGCAGTCTTCGCCGGGACTCGACCTACGAGCAGTACTTC. The rearrangement uses TRBV28 and TRBJ2-7; weak D call: TRBD2 (6 bases). The V end lost 5 bases, the J end lost 2 bases, and 16 bases lay between the germline ends. Per germline, CDR1 MDHEN and CDR2 SYDVKM. The CDR3 loop spans 15 amino acids.

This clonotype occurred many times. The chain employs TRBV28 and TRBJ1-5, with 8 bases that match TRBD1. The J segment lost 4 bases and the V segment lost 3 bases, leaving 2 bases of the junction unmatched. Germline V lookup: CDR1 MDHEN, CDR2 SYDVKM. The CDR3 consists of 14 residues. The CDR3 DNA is TGTGCCAGCAGTTTGGACAGGGCTAATCAGCCCCAGCATTTT. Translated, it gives CASSLDRANQPQHF.

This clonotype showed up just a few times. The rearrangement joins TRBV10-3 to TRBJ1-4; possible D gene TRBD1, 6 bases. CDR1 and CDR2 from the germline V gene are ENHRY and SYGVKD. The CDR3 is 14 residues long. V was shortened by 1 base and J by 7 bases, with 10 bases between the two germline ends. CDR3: CAISEWGAGEKLFF. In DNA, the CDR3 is TGTGCCATCAGTGAGTGGGGGGCAGGTGAAAAACTGTTTTTT.

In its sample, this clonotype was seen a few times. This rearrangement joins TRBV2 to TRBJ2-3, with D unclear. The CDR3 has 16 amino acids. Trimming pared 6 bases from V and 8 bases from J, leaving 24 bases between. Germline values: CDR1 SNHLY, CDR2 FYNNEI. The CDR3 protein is CASSFEAPTNDGTQYF. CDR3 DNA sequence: TGTGCCAGCAGCTTTGAGGCCCCCACAAATGATGGTACGCAGTATTTT.

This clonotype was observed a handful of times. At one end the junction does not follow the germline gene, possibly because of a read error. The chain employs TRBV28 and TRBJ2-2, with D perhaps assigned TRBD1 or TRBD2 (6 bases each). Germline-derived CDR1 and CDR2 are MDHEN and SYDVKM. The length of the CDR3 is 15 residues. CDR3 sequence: CASSFGGRDTGELFF. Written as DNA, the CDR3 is TGTGCCAGCAGTTTTGGGGGGCGCGACACCGGGGAGCTATTTTTT. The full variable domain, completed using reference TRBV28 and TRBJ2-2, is DVKVTQSSRYLVKRTGEKVFLECVQDMDHENMFWYRQDPGLGLRLIYFSYDVKMKEKGDIPEGYSVSREKKERFSLILESASTNQTSMYLCASSFGGRDTGELFFGEGSRLTVL.

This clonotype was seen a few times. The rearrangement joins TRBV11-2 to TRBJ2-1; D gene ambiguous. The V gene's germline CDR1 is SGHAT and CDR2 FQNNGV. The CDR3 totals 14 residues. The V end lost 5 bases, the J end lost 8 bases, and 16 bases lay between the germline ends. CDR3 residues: CASSPWSEPDEQFF. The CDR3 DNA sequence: TGTGCCAGCAGCCCTTGGTCAGAGCCAGATGAGCAGTTCTTC.

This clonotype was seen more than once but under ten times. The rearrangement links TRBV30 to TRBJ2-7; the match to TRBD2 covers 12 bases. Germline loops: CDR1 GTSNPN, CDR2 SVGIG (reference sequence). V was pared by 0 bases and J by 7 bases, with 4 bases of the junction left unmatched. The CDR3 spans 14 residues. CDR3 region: CAWSVSSGRGEQYF. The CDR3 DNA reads TGTGCCTGGAGTGTGTCTAGCGGGAGGGGTGAGCAGTACTTC.

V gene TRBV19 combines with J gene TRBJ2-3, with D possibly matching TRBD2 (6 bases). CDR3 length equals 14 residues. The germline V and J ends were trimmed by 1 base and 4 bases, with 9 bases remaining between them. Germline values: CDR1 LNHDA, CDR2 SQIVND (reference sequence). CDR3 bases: TGTGCCAGTAGTATAGCGGGGGAGTCAGATACGCAGTATTTT. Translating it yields CASSIAGESDTQYF.

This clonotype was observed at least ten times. CDR3 bases: TGTGCCACCAGCGGGGACAGGGGGACCCAAGAGACCCAGTACTTC. Encoded protein: CATSGDRGTQETQYF. V and J are TRBV15 and TRBJ2-5, with 11 bases matching TRBD1. The germline gives CDR1 LNHNV, CDR2 YYDKDF (reference sequence). This CDR3 is 15 amino acids long. With V trimmed by 5 bases and J by 1 base, 3 bases remained unmatched. Combining the CDR3 with reference TRBV15 and TRBJ2-5 gives the whole variable domain DAMVIQNPRYQVTQFGKPVTLSCSQTLNHNVMYWYQQKSSQAPKLLFHYYDKDFNNEADTPDNFQSRRPNTSFCFLDIRSPGLGDTAMYLCATSGDRGTQETQYFGPGTRLLVL.

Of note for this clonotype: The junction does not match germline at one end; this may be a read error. The CDR3 nucleotides are TGTGCCAGTAGCTTGTCAACAGGGCTGCAGCGGGAAGCTTTCTTT. Its translation is CASSLSTGLQREAFF. The genes are TRBV7-2 and TRBJ1-1; D is possibly TRBD1 (6 bases). The CDR3 extends over 15 amino acids. From germline, CDR1 is SGHTA and CDR2 FQGNSA.